The T cell receptor beta chain under discussion was sequenced for a study of cytomegalovirus exposure and HLA in healthy donors (dated by TCRdb to 2015 to 2018). Turning to the overall study: An earlier analysis of around 600 of the donors reported roughly 270 Gb of sequence data and some 120 million unique TCR beta sequences from roughly 180 million T cells. An early release covering 500 to 750 HLA-typed donors comprised 250 to 350 gigabases of sequencing data and around 86 million unique TCR sequences. The genetic ancestry cluster associated with self-reported Caucasian donors included 81% of the approximately 400 genotyped donors. The study aimed to test whether cataloging public T cell receptors could reveal signatures of past pathogen exposure. Using immunosequencing, the study profiled T cell repertoires from around 670 subjects and related those repertoires to cytomegalovirus serostatus. Besides the first cohort of roughly 640 subjects, a separate validation cohort made up of 120 different subjects was used. To predict cytomegalovirus infection status, the study combined high-throughput TCR immunosequencing, statistical association of individual TCRs with disease status, and machine learning. A later analysis re-analyzed previously published TCR beta repertoires from roughly 630 donors and added high-resolution HLA genotyping to study TCR occurrence patterns. In the later analysis, no new phenotypic data were used to find candidate immune exposures; instead, reliance was placed on TCR beta sequences and their occurrence across donors. An earlier analysis of 587 of the donors applied high-throughput TCR beta sequencing to assess whether each TCR beta V gene segment acted as functional or pseudogenic. Alongside the repertoire data, information on donor age, sex, ethnicity and CMV serostatus was compiled. In a later genetic analysis, genome-wide SNP genotypes for about 55% of the roughly 700 donors were used, and that subset was treated as a discovery cohort. Every repertoire in the discovery cohort had been generated on one and the same sequencing platform. Both class I and class II loci were covered by HLA typing, at four-digit resolution. The number of typed donors differed by locus: roughly 620-630 for A, B, C, DRB1 and DQB1; 500 to 550 for DQA1; roughly 600 for DPA1; and roughly 450 for DPB1. Four to six DR-DQ haplotypes were handled as single units for association and clustering, since linkage in the cohort was strong. On average, 235,054 unique TCR beta nucleotide sequences were sequenced per donor among a few hundred genotyped donors of the cohort, with roughly 18% of those sequences being non-productive.

From V the trimming removes 4 bases and from J it removes 8 bases, while the gene matches leave 8 bases of the junction unaccounted for. CDR1 SGHNT and CDR2 YYREEE were looked up in the germline V gene (reference sequence). The CDR3, cysteine through phenylalanine, is 14 amino acids long. Only CDR3 DNA remains: 42 bases, in frame from the first base. Receptor amplification or capture employed the immunoSEQ multiplex PCR assay. For the multiplex PCR, a mixture combining 60 forward primers for TCR Vbeta segments and 13 reverse primers for TCR Jbeta segments was used. The CDR3 region of rearranged TCR beta genes was amplified from genomic DNA with a multiplex PCR assay. The Illumina HiSeq System was used to sequence the amplified TCR beta libraries as 87-base-pair reads. As for the original processing: A later analysis tallied approximately 87 million unique TCR beta chains across the 650 to 750 repertoires, and about 10 million of those chains were shared by two or more donors. Raw reads were error-corrected and collapsed into unique sequences with a nearest-neighbor algorithm that merged closely related sequences to remove PCR and sequencing errors. CDR3 sequences were aligned to IMGT reference sequences to assign V, D and J gene segments. Each retained sequence needed at least a six-nucleotide match to both a V gene segment and a J gene segment. A rearrangement was called productive if the CDR3 had no stop codons and remained in frame with V and J, and every other rearrangement was called non-productive. Following IMGT convention, CDR3 was defined as the stretch from the second conserved V-encoded cysteine up to the conserved J-encoded phenylalanine. Sequences without an unambiguous match to a single V gene segment were excluded from the earlier analysis of several hundred of the donors. An earlier analysis of roughly 590 of the donors called V segments functional above 56.7% productive rearrangements and segregating when the between-donor standard deviation exceeded 5%. A statistical classification framework was built to diagnose cytomegalovirus status from the catalog of TCR beta chain sequences. In a later analysis, TCR nucleotide sequences were compared against IMGT/GENE-DB human TR gene sequences so that V and J genes could be assigned. In a later analysis, CDR3 sequences and most-parsimonious VDJ recombination scenarios were assigned using the TCRdist pipeline. In a later analysis, each TCR beta chain was defined by its CDR3 amino acid sequence together with its V-gene family, and reads without a unique V-gene family were excluded. To address suspected cross-contamination and a sequencing artifact, a later analysis removed 592 highly shared, low-generation-probability nucleotide sequences. In a later analysis, a clonal expansion index was calculated for each public chain from normalized within-repertoire ranks of inferred template counts. In a later analysis, generation probabilities were computed with a VDJ recombination model fitted to out-of-frame rearrangements, and the resulting probabilities were checked against IGoR. A later analysis scored TCR-TCR, TCR-HLA and TCR-CMV co-occurrence with hypergeometric tests, applying a repertoire-size bias correction to TCR pairs. In a later analysis, false discovery rates were estimated by permuting HLA or CMV assignments 20 times. In a later analysis, co-occurring TCRs were grouped with DBSCAN, and TCRdist sequence similarity was added when clustering was performed within HLA-allele-positive subsets. For co-occurrence clustering, repertoires with fewer than 30,000 or more than 120,000 public chains were excluded, along with several repertoires with anomalous nucleotide sharing. TCRdb mirrors the immuneACCESS table, restricted to in-frame sequences. Some clones are absent from its copies; in checked studies, under half trace to an unresolved V gene, and the reason for the others is unknown. The D gene and trimming were derived from the DNA, and the V and J assignments and clone size from that table. This sample has over 80,000 clones in its table, and more than 55% of those were observed once. More than 5% of the sample goes to the ten largest clones.

The cohort comprised 710 or so healthy bone marrow donors. Cohort members were all nominally healthy when sampled, although unrecorded immune exposures were likely present. The donor tested CMV seropositive, placing the donor among the 289 seropositive members of the cohort. A peripheral blood sample was collected from each donor, and TCR beta sequencing was performed on peripheral blood mononuclear cells. The Qiagen DNeasy Blood Extraction Kit was used to extract genomic DNA from the blood cell samples. Summary of the overall study and its limitations: The classifier was reported to diagnose cytomegalovirus status with high specificity and sensitivity in both the original and validation cohorts. According to the authors, the approach could potentially be generalized to other disease states and immunological phenotypes. HLA typing was unavailable for some donors at each locus, so association tests used only the typed subset. According to a later genetic analysis, donors in an Asian-associated ancestry cluster had fewer N-insertions in productive TCRs than the approximately 650-donor mean. Immune exposure information for the cohort was limited to CMV serostatus. Across donors, most TCR sequences were observed very rarely, whereas some public TCRs were present in many individuals. In a later analysis, 15,000 to 20,000 TCR beta sequences were associated with specific HLA alleles at a false discovery rate of 0.05. According to a later analysis, most CMV-associated TCR beta chains appeared to be HLA-restricted, and the HLA associations seemed to be driven largely by CMV exposure. When HLA alleles, especially DR and DQ, strongly co-occurred, attributing TCR associations to individual alleles was difficult. The study gave a list of 150 to 200 TCR beta chains associated with cytomegalovirus. In this cohort, only TCR beta chains were sequenced, and detectable features were limited by the absence of alpha or paired-chain data. In vitro tests confirmed that a few of the cytomegalovirus-associated TCR beta chains recognize cytomegalovirus antigens. A further reported finding was that TCR beta sequences accurately predicted the HLA-A and HLA-B alleles for most subjects in the first cohort. The earlier analysis of approximately 560 of the donors excluded around 17 rarely observed V segments, including chromosome 9 orphons, because counts were too low. Linkage disequilibrium might explain the correlated functional status among segregating V segments, but an unknown experimental factor could not be ruled out. A later analysis reported that several top co-occurrence clusters appeared linked to parvovirus B19, influenza, CMV and Epstein-Barr virus. An earlier analysis of some 590 of the donors showed that most TCR beta V segments appeared in productive rearrangements either about 90% or about 30% of the time, which broadly matched IMGT annotations. Some IMGT-functional V segments, including TRBV6-2 and TRBV6-3, could not be distinguished by the 87-base-pair reads and were therefore excluded. In a later genetic analysis, a missense DCLRE1C variant was associated with V-gene and J-gene trimming of TCR beta chains, and the association was replicated in an independent cohort. In a later analysis, TCR association rates were found to vary across HLA loci, with the most associated TCRs seen for DRB1 alleles and the fewest for HLA-C alleles. Sequencing depth was assumed to be roughly uniform across donors in the presence/absence analyses, though that assumption may not hold. A later analysis found that HLA-associated TCR beta chains were more clonally expanded and had lower generation probabilities than equally common non-associated chains. A cluster of highly shared sequence variants was judged likely to represent a technical artifact of the sequencing pipeline.

Details on this clone: The antigen this receptor binds is unknown. Base qualities are not at hand, and no much larger clone is one base apart.

The sequence came from a boy aged 10-17 years in good health and CMV-seropositive. The sample taken for sequencing was PBMCs. The chain links TRBV5-4 with TRBJ2-1, and 8 junctional nucleotides match TRBD1. The CDR3 reads CASSSFGQGDEQFF. The DNA is TGTGCCAGCAGCAGTTTCGGACAGGGCGATGAGCAGTTCTTC.